This T cell receptor (beta chain) originates from a study of tumor-infiltrating lymphocytes in localized non-small cell lung cancer. Study-wide context: Several tumor histologies, both smoking statuses, and some post-neoadjuvant chemotherapy samples were included. Each patient gave resected tumor and non-adjacent uninvolved lung tissue. General study results and limits: Different pieces of the same tissue went to different assays, confounding technical variation with intratumor heterogeneity. TCR sequencing covered a subset of patients with enough tissue.

V shed 5 bases and J shed 0 bases, with 7 bases lying between them. CDR1 is SNHLY, CDR2 FYNNEI, per germline. The CDR3 is 13 residues long. Method: immunoSEQ multiplex PCR; TCRdb's copy keeps in-frame clones and lacks some. This sample carries approximately 14,000 clones, 68% of them seen once, and the ten largest clones take less than 9.5%. As concerns this clone: Its target is unknown.

The chain employs TRBV2 and TRBJ1-2; D ambiguous. Specimen: uninvolved lung tissue not adjacent to the tumor. This clonotype was sampled from a human donor with non-small cell lung cancer. CDR3 in DNA: TGTGCCAGCAGTTACAACCCTAACTATGGCTACACCTTC. Protein sequence: CASSYNPNYGYTF.